This TCR beta chain was recovered during a study of blood T cell repertoires in COVID-19 (dated by TCRdb to 2019 to 2021). Turning to the overall study: Collaborator samples came from the United States, Italy and Spain and covered acute and convalescent phases of COVID-19. The prospective study material was composed of cDNA or gDNA derived from T cells, B-cell-depleted T cells, or PBMCs. The dataset comprised deeply sampled blood TCRbeta repertoires from subjects exposed to, actively infected with, or recovered from COVID-19. A freely available public database, intended as a resource for researchers studying the immune response to SARS-CoV-2, is where the repertoires were released. The samples were drawn from the first 160 participants of the ongoing ImmuneRACE study and from 1,254 subjects provided by 6 global collaborators. The sample metadata nearly always contained a de-identified subject ID, COVID-19 status, age in years and sex. Where HLA class I and class II types were available, the types were taken from metadata supplied by the sample provider, not from assay-based typing. Overall study results and their limits: The amount of clinical and demographic metadata varied by source and participant and was provided uncurated.

TCRbeta CDR3 regions were amplified from genomic DNA by means of the immunoSEQ Assay, a bias-controlled multiplex PCR. On the study's bioinformatics: Nucleated cell counts per sample were estimated from amplification of reference gene primers within the assay. To quantify the absolute abundance of each unique TCRbeta CDR3 rearrangement, sequence reads were collapsed and filtered. For each sample, productive Simpson clonality was calculated as the square root of Simpson's diversity index over productive rearrangements. The table comes from immuneACCESS by way of TCRdb, which keeps in-frame sequences with V and J called. Part of the clones is missing from these tables; in studies checked, under half for an unresolved V gene and the rest for unknown reasons. V, J and clone size derive from that table, while D and trimming were established from the DNA sequence. Present in this sample are about 200,000 clones, around 82% of which were seen just once. The ten largest clones capture 6.5% to 9.5% of the sample.

A remark on this clone: Its antigen specificity is not known. No clone much larger than this one lies a single base away; base qualities are absent.

Participants in the prospective study were enrolled through a virtual design, were aged roughly 18 to 100 years, and lived in roughly 26 United States geographic areas. To assign participants to cohorts, the prospective study relied on clinical history that participants themselves reported in a screening survey and a study questionnaire. Recovered participants in ImmuneRACE Cohort 3 were defined by two consecutive negative NP/OP PCR tests, clearance by a healthcare professional, or resolution of symptoms. In the prospective study, whole blood, serum and a nasopharyngeal or oropharyngeal swab were collected from each participant by mobile phlebotomists. Over a roughly 2-month period, participants in the prospective study had the option of providing additional blood draws and questionnaires. Prospective study blood samples were shipped either frozen or at room temperature before DNA extraction. Trimming at the junction amounts to 5 bases on V and 1 base on J, and the germline ends lie 8 bases apart. Sequences MNHNY (CDR1) and SVGAGI (CDR2) are obtained from the germline V gene (reference sequence). The CDR3 contains 13 residues, cysteine and phenylalanine counted. Of the read, only the CDR3 DNA is kept; its 39 bases are in frame from base 1.

The sequencing input was PBMCs or T cells enriched from blood (not recorded which). This receptor chain uses TRBV6-6 and TRBJ1-1, with a weak D call of TRBD1 (5 bases match). This sequence originates from a man aged 40-55 years who had recovered from COVID-19. CDR3 loop: CASSGQGNTEAFF. The bases read TGTGCCAGCAGTGGGCAGGGGAACACTGAAGCTTTCTTT.